These 30 T cell receptor beta chains were sequenced from one sample in a study of blood T cell repertoires in COVID-19. Profiled with immunoSEQ multiplex PCR; TCRdb holds only in-frame clones, not every one. Among some 350,000 clones listed, around 91% were seen once. The sample taken for sequencing was peripheral blood. The receptors stem from a man younger than 30 with active or convalescent COVID-19.

J is TRBJ2-7 and V is TRBV6-2 or TRBV6-3, with D uncertain. V shed 2 bases and J shed 6 bases, with 11 bases lying between them. The CDR3 totals 13 residues. The germline CDR1 and CDR2 sequences are MNHEY and SVGEGT. CDR3 in amino acids: CASSYLNPTEQYF. The CDR3 coding sequence is TGTGCCAGCAGTTACCTCAACCCTACCGAGCAGTACTTC.

V is TRBV9 and J is TRBJ1-1; TRBD1 might be the D (5 bases). The germline gives CDR1 SGDLS, CDR2 YYNGEE. CDR3 length: 14 residues. The V end lost 0 bases, the J end lost 0 bases, and 6 bases lay between the germline ends. DNA of the CDR3: TGTGCCAGCAGCGTAGGGGGCATGAACACTGAAGCTTTCTTT. Its translation: CASSVGGMNTEAFF.

This chain uses TRBV5-1 with TRBJ2-1; TRBD1 agrees at 7 bases. The ends lost 0 bases at V and 5 bases at J; junction bases unmatched: 5. Germline V gene lookup returns CDR1 SGHRS and CDR2 YFSETQ. The CDR3 is 15 residues long. For the CDR3, the DNA is TGCGCCAGCAGCTTGGGGCCGGGACAGCACAATGAGCAGTTCTTC. It yields the protein CASSLGPGQHNEQFF.

The gene calls are TRBV27 and TRBJ2-1, with TRBD2 matching over 8 bases. V dropped 6 bases and J dropped 9; count of bases not matched to a gene: 13. CDR1 is MNHEY and CDR2 is SMNVEV in the germline V gene (reference sequence). The CDR3 is 15 amino acids. CDR3 coding DNA: TGTGCCAGCAGCCCCGGGACTAGTATCTTTGTTGAGCAGTTCTTC. This translates into CASSPGTSIFVEQFF.

Regarding this clone: One junction end does not reproduce the germline sequence, and a read error may be involved. The rearrangement joins TRBV19 to TRBJ2-2, with TRBD2 identical over 9 bases. Germline-derived CDR1 and CDR2 are LNHDA and SQIVND (reference sequence). The CDR3 sequence is 15 residues long. CDR3 DNA sequence: TGTGCCAGTAGAATAGCGGGGGTTACCACCGGGGAGCTGTTTTTT. Protein sequence: CASRIAGVTTGELFF. The full variable domain, in which reference TRBV19 and TRBJ2-2 provide the parts outside the CDR3, is DGGITQSPKYLFRKEGQNVTLSCEQNLNHDAMYWYRQDPGQGLRLIYYSQIVNDFQKGDIAEGYSVSREKKESFPLTVTSAQKNPTAFYLCASRIAGVTTGELFFGEGSRLTVL.

The rearrangement uses TRBV11-3 and TRBJ2-7; D is perhaps TRBD1 (6 bases). This CDR3 is built from 13 residues. Trimming shortened V by 5 bases and J by 3 bases, and 11 bases separated the two germline ends. Per the germline V gene, CDR1 is SGHNT and CDR2 is YENEEA. CDR3 DNA: TGTGCCAGCAGCCGCGGACAGAACTACGAGCAGTACTTC. Translating gives CASSRGQNYEQYF.

The chain combines TRBV11-2 with TRBJ1-2; D possibly corresponds to TRBD1 (6 bases). V lost 5 bases to trimming and J lost 7 bases, with 20 bases between them. This CDR3 spans 15 amino acids. CDR1 and CDR2 (germline): SGHAT, FQNNGV. The CDR3 is CASSVIPTGPIGYTF. The CDR3 DNA reads as TGTGCCAGCAGCGTTATCCCTACAGGGCCCATTGGCTACACCTTC.

The genes are TRBV12-3 or TRBV12-4 and TRBJ1-2; 7 nucleotides match TRBD1. The CDR3 contains 12 residues. V was clipped by 6 bases and J by 5 bases; unmatched bases: 3. The CDR3 is CASRGQFYGYTF. CDR3 bases: TGTGCCAGCAGGGGACAGTTTTATGGCTACACCTTC.

This clone has just one count. The chain is built from TRBV7-9 and TRBJ2-1, with TRBD2 as a possible D gene (5 bases). The germline V and J ends were trimmed by 4 bases and 5 bases, with 6 bases remaining between them. This CDR3 region has 12 residues. Germline V CDR1 and CDR2: SEHNR, FQNEAQ (reference sequence). The DNA of the CDR3 is TGTGCCAGCAGCTACGGGGACAATGAGCAGTTCTTC. Translation: CASSYGDNEQFF.

The gene calls are TRBV7-9 and TRBJ1-2; 7 bases are a match to TRBD1. The CDR3 contains 14 residues. CDR1 and CDR2 from the germline V gene are SEHNR and FQNEAQ (reference sequence). Unmatched junction bases numbered 3, after V lost 1 base and J lost 4 bases. Written as DNA, the CDR3 is TGTGCCAGCAGCTTAGAGGCAGGGGGCTATGGCTACACCTTC. It translates to CASSLEAGGYGYTF.

This rearrangement joins TRBV15 to TRBJ1-5, with 9 bases identical to TRBD1. The CDR3 contains 16 residues. Trimming at V came to 5 bases and at J to 6 bases, leaving 11 bases not matched to a gene. Germline lookup yields CDR1 LNHNV and CDR2 YYDKDF (reference sequence). The CDR3 reads CATSALRTGASQPQHF. The CDR3, as DNA: TGTGCCACCAGCGCTTTAAGGACAGGGGCGAGTCAGCCCCAGCATTTT.

This sequence joins TRBV6-2 or TRBV6-3 and TRBJ2-7; D gene uncertain. CDR3 length equals 14 residues. V shed 0 bases and J shed 2 bases, with 8 bases lying between them. CDR1 MNHEY and CDR2 SVGEGT come from the germline V gene. CDR3 DNA sequence: TGTGCCAGCAGTTACTCTTCTTCCCCCTACGAGCAGTACTTC. Its translation: CASSYSSSPYEQYF.

The count of this clone is one. The chain links TRBV19 to TRBJ1-5; D is unclear. The CDR3 sequence is 20 residues long. CDR1 is LNHDA, CDR2 SQIVND, per germline (reference sequence). V lost 4 bases and J lost 3, with 28 bases in between. The CDR3 DNA reads TGTGCCAGTAGTACCGAGGGCTCGTTGTGGAGTTTTCAAACCAATCAGCCCCAGCATTTT. Its protein is CASSTEGSLWSFQTNQPQHF.

The chain joins TRBV28 to TRBJ2-7; 9 bases fit TRBD1. The junction had 10 bases not matched to a gene; V was cut back by 4 bases and J by 6 bases. Germline CDR1 and CDR2: MDHEN and SYDVKM. The CDR3 runs to 15 residues. The CDR3, as DNA: TGTGCCAGCAGTTCACCGGGACAGGGCCCAGTCGAGCAGTACTTC. Residues: CASSSPGQGPVEQYF.

The chain carries TRBV9 and TRBJ1-1; 7 nucleotides match TRBD1. The CDR3 sequence is 13 residues long. V lost 3 bases, J lost 5 bases, and 4 bases stayed unmatched. Germline-derived CDR1 and CDR2 are SGDLS and YYNGEE. In nucleotides, the CDR3 is TGTGCCAGCAGCGGAGCAGGGGGGACTGAAGCTTTCTTT. This gives the protein CASSGAGGTEAFF.

The chain employs TRBV7-3 and TRBJ2-1; TRBD2 matches at 14 bases. The CDR3 totals 18 residues. Looked up from germline, CDR1 is SGHTA and CDR2 is FQGTGA. Trimming cost V 0 bases and J 2 bases; bases outside gene matches: 3. Written as DNA, the CDR3 is TGTGCCAGCAGCTTAACGGGACTAGCGGGGGTCGCCTACAATGAGCAGTTCTTC. Its translation: CASSLTGLAGVAYNEQFF. The full variable domain, rest sourced from reference TRBV7-3 and TRBJ2-1, is GAGVSQTPSNKVTEKGKYVELRCDPISGHTALYWYRQSLGQGPEFLIYFQGTGAADDSGLPNDRFFAVRPEGSVSTLKIQRTERGDSAVYLCASSLTGLAGVAYNEQFFGPGTRLTVL.

The CDR3 loop reads CASSKDRGPSSYEQYF. DNA of the CDR3: TGTGCCAGCAGCAAAGACAGGGGGCCTTCCTCCTACGAGCAGTACTTC. This chain connects TRBV7-8 to TRBJ2-7; TRBD1 matches 10 bases. The CDR3 spans 16 residues. With V trimmed by 5 bases and J by 0 bases, 7 bases remained unmatched. CDR1 is SGHVS, CDR2 FQNEAQ, per germline. Using reference TRBV7-8 and TRBJ2-7 for the parts outside the CDR3, the full variable domain is GAGVSQSPRYKVAKRGQDVALRCDPISGHVSLFWYQQALGQGPEFLTYFQNEAQLDKSGLPSDRFFAERPEGSVSTLKIQRTQQEDSAVYLCASSKDRGPSSYEQYFGPGTRLTVT.

This CDR3 is CASSLSTGGLGGYTF. In DNA form, the CDR3 reads TGTGCCAGCAGTTTATCCACAGGGGGCCTTGGAGGCTACACCTTC. V is TRBV27 and J is TRBJ1-2; 9 positions agree with TRBD1. V was pared by 0 bases and J by 8 bases, with 7 bases of the junction left unmatched. The CDR3 is made up of 15 amino acids. Per germline, CDR1 MNHEY and CDR2 SMNVEV (reference sequence).

The CDR3 is CATSRQAGGGVEKEKLFF. DNA for the CDR3: TGTGCCACCAGCAGACAAGCGGGGGGAGGGGTTGAGAAAGAAAAACTGTTTTTT. This chain connects TRBV15 to TRBJ1-4; D is possibly TRBD1 (5 bases). Trimming cost V 2 bases and J 8 bases, with 24 bases left between them. CDR1 and CDR2 (germline): LNHNV, YYDKDF (reference sequence). This CDR3 region has 18 residues.

The chain carries TRBV28 and TRBJ1-2; D call uncertain. V was pared by 8 bases and J by 0 bases, with 4 bases between. In germline, CDR1 is MDHEN, CDR2 SYDVKM. There are 11 residues in the CDR3. The CDR3 bases are TGTGCCAGCGTTACTAACTATGGCTACACCTTC. As protein: CASVTNYGYTF.

The chain's CDR3 is CASSFARAGGYTF. In DNA form, the CDR3 reads TGTGCCAGCAGCTTTGCCAGGGCGGGGGGCTACACCTTC. The chain combines TRBV7-9 with TRBJ1-2, with D perhaps matching TRBD1 (5 bases). Trimming cost V 3 bases and J 8 bases, with 13 bases left between them. The CDR3 runs 13 residues. Looked up from germline, CDR1 is SEHNR and CDR2 is FQNEAQ (reference sequence).

This sequence joins TRBV6-5 and TRBJ1-1, with 8 positions matching TRBD1. CDR1 MNHEY and CDR2 SVGAGI come from the germline V gene. The ends lost 7 bases at V and 3 bases at J; junction bases unmatched: 7. This CDR3 contains 14 residues. The CDR3 bases are TGTGCCAGCACCCTGACAGGGGCGGACACTGAAGCTTTCTTT. Amino acids: CASTLTGADTEAFF.

The J gene is TRBJ1-2, the V gene TRBV6-2 or TRBV6-3; D is uncertain. The ends were cut back, 5 bases at V and 7 bases at J, with 11 bases in the middle. Germline CDR1 and CDR2: MNHEY and SVGEGT. The CDR3 totals 12 residues. CDR3 sequence: CASSLPSPGYTF. The DNA of the CDR3 is TGTGCCAGCAGTCTACCCTCCCCTGGCTACACCTTC.

The rearrangement joins TRBV6-5 to TRBJ2-5; D is unresolved. The CDR3 loop spans 12 amino acids. The V gene lost 6 bases and the J gene lost 5 bases, with 10 bases spanning the gap. Germline values: CDR1 MNHEY, CDR2 SVGAGI. Written as DNA, the CDR3 is TGTGCCAGCAGCTCGCAGTCTGAGACCCAGTACTTC. This codes for CASSSQSETQYF.

The chain links TRBV28 to TRBJ1-2; D is unresolved. The CDR3 sequence is 12 residues long. The V gene lost 8 bases and the J gene lost 0 bases, with 7 bases spanning the gap. Germline V CDR1 and CDR2: MDHEN, SYDVKM. The CDR3, as DNA: TGTGCCAGCGGGAGATCTAACTATGGCTACACCTTC. As protein: CASGRSNYGYTF.

V usage is TRBV4-1 and J usage is TRBJ2-3; D is possibly TRBD1 (6 bases). This CDR3 has 15 residues. The germline V gene has CDR1 MGHRA and CDR2 YSYEKL. V gave up 2 bases and J gave up 4 bases, with 13 bases separating them. The CDR3 DNA is TGCGCCAGCAGCCAACTCTCCCCAGGGGCAGATACGCAGTATTTT. Its protein product is CASSQLSPGADTQYF.

J is TRBJ2-2 and V is TRBV7-3; 9 nucleotides match TRBD1. The CDR3 is 15 residues long. J was trimmed by 3 bases and V by 6 bases; bases with no gene match: 5. Germline CDR1 reads SGHTA; CDR2 reads FQGTGA. The DNA for the CDR3 is TGTGCCAGCAGTTCTGACAGGGGGTACACCGGGGAGCTGTTTTTT. This translates into CASSSDRGYTGELFF.

This chain joins TRBV28 and TRBJ1-6; no firm D call. V was clipped by 5 bases and J by 7 bases, with 15 bases between them. The CDR3 has 15 amino acids. Per the germline V gene, CDR1 is MDHEN and CDR2 is SYDVKM. In nucleotides, the CDR3 is TGTGCCAGCAGTCCCCCCGGGAGGGCAAATTCACCCCTCCACTTT. It yields the protein CASSPPGRANSPLHF.

The V and J genes are TRBV7-9 and TRBJ1-1, with a weak D call TRBD1 (6 bases). The V gene lost 5 bases and the J gene lost 1 base, with 20 bases spanning the gap. This CDR3 is built from 17 residues. Germline V gene lookup returns CDR1 SEHNR and CDR2 FQNEAQ (reference sequence). DNA for the CDR3: TGTGCCAGCAGCCCGAGATACAGGGTCGGGGAGAACACTGAAGCTTTCTTT. Translation gives CASSPRYRVGENTEAFF.

This chain uses TRBV7-2 with TRBJ2-3; TRBD1 is a possible D gene (6 bases). V was clipped by 5 bases and J by 2 bases, with 11 bases between them. Germline-derived CDR1 and CDR2 are SGHTA and FQGNSA. This CDR3 is built from 14 residues. Here the CDR3 reads CASSADRNTDTQYF. DNA for the CDR3: TGTGCCAGCAGCGCCGACAGGAACACAGATACGCAGTATTTT.